The clone carrying this TCR beta chain was recorded a few times. What it recognizes is unknown. The sample originates from a study of T-cell memory formation after mild COVID-19. The study's findings and limits: CD4+ contracting clones were mainly CM and EM; CD8+ ones, EMRA.

CDR3 length equals 16 residues. CDR1 is MNHNS and CDR2 is SASEGT in the germline V gene. V trimming: 6 bases; J trimming: 6 bases; junction bases outside the gene matches: 15. TCRdb recomputed calls from the 5' RACE reads with MiXCR, one row per CDR3 protein. The sample includes hundreds of thousands of distinct CDR3 sequences, roughly 22% of them seen just once. The receptor was derived from an adult woman who had mild COVID-19 (a few samples of this study predate the infection). Cell type and time point are not known. This chain joins TRBV6-1 and TRBJ2-3; 7 bases are shared with TRBD1. The sequenced sample consisted of PBMCs or a T cell subset sorted from them (not recorded which). CDR3 protein: CASRPSQGYGRDTQYF. The CDR3 DNA reads TGTGCCAGCAGACCCTCACAGGGGTACGGCAGGGATACGCAGTATTTT.